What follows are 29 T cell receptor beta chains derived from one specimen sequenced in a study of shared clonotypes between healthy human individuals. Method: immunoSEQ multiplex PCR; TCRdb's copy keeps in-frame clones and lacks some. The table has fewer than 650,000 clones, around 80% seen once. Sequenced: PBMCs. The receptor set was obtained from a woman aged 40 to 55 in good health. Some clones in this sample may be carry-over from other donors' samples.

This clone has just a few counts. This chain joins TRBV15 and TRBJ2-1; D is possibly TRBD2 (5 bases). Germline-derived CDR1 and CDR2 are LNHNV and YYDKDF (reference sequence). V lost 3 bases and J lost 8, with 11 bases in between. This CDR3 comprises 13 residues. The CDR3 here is CATSSGLLDEQFF. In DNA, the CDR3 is TGTGCCACCAGCAGCGGACTCTTGGATGAGCAGTTCTTC.

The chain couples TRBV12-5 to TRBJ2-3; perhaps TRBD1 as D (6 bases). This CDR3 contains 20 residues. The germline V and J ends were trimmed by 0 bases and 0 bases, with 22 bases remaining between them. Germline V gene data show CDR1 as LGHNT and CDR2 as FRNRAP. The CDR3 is CASGLVPKGESGASTDTQYF. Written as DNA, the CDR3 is TGTGCTAGTGGTTTGGTACCAAAGGGGGAAAGCGGTGCTAGCACAGATACGCAGTATTTT. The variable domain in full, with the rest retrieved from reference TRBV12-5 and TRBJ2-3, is DARVTQTPRHKVTEMGQEVTMRCQPILGHNTVFWYRQTMMQGLELLAYFRNRAPLDDSGMPKDRFSAEMPDATLATLKIQPSEPRDSAVYFCASGLVPKGESGASTDTQYFGPGTRLTVL.

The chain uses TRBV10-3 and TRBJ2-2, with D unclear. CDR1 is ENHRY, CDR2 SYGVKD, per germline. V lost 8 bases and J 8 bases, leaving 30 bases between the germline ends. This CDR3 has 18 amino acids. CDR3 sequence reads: CAIRPDLLRDRVLGELFF. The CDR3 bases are TGTGCCATCCGCCCGGACCTTTTAAGGGATCGGGTGCTTGGGGAGCTGTTTTTT.

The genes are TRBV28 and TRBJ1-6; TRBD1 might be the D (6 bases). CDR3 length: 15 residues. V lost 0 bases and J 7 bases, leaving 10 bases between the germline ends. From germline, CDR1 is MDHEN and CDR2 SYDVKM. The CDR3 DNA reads TGTGCCAGCAGTTTATGGACAGGAGACAATTCACCCCTCCACTTT. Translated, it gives CASSLWTGDNSPLHF.

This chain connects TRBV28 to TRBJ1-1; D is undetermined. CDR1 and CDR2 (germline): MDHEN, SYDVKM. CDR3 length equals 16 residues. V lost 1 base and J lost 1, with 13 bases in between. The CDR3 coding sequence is TGTGCCAGCAGTTTATCGGCAGCGACCACGAACACTGAAGCTTTCTTT. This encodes CASSLSAATTNTEAFF.

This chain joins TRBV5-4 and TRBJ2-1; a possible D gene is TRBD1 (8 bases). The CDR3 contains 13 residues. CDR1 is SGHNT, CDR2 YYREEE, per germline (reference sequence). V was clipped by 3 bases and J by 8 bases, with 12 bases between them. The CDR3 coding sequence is TGTGCCAGCAGCTCACAGGGGGGGGATGAGCAGTTCTTC. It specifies CASSSQGGDEQFF.

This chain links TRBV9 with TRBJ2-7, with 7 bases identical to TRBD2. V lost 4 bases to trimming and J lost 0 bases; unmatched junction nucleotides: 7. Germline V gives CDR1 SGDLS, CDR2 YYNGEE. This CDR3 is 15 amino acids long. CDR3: CASSPISGTSYEQYF. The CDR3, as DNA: TGTGCCAGCAGCCCAATCAGCGGGACCTCCTACGAGCAGTACTTC.

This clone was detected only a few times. In DNA, the CDR3 is TGTGCCAGCAGCCCGGGACAGGGGGATTTGAACACTGAAGCTTTCTTT. It yields the protein CASSPGQGDLNTEAFF. The chain has TRBV5-4 and TRBJ1-1; 11 bases line up with TRBD1. The CDR3 consists of 16 residues. Germline CDR1 SGHNT, CDR2 YYREEE (reference sequence). With V trimmed by 4 bases and J by 0 bases, 5 bases remained unmatched.

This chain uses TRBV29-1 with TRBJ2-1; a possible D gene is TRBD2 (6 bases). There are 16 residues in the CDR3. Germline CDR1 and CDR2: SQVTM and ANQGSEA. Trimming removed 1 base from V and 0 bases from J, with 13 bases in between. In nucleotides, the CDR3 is TGCAGCGTTGAAGGTACTAGCCGGAGCTCCTACAATGAGCAGTTCTTC. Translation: CSVEGTSRSSYNEQFF.

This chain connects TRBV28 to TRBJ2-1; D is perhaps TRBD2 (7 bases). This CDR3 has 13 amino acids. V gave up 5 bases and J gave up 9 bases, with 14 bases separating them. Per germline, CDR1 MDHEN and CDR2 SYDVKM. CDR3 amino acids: CASSPWGGGEQFF. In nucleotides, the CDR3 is TGTGCCAGCAGTCCATGGGGGGGCGGTGAGCAGTTCTTC.

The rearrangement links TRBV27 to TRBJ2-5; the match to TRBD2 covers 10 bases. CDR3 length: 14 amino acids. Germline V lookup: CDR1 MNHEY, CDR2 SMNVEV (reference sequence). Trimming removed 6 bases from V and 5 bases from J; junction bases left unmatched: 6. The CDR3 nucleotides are TGTGCCAGCAGGCGTGAGGGACTAGCGGAGACCCAGTACTTC. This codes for CASRREGLAETQYF.

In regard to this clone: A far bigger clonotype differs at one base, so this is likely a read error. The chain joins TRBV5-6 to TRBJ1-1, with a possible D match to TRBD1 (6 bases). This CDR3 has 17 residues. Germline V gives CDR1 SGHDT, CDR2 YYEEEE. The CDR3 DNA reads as TGTACCAGCCACTATATGACAGGTTTACTTGATAACACTGAAGCTTTCTTT. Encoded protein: CTSHYMTGLLDNTEAFF.

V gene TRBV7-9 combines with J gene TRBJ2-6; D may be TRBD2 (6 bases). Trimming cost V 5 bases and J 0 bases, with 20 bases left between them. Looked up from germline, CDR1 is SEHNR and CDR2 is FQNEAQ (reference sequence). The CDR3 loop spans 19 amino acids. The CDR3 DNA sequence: TGTGCCAGCAGCCCTGGGGCAGGACTAAGGAACTCTGGGGCCAACGTCCTGACTTTC. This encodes CASSPGAGLRNSGANVLTF.

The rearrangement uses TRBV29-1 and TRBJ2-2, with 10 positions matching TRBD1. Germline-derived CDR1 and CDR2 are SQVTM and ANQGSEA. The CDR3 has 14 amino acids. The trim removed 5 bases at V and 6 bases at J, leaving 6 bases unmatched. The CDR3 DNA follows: TGCAGCGTTCAGACAGGGGGCATGGCCGGGGAGCTGTTTTTT. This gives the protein CSVQTGGMAGELFF.

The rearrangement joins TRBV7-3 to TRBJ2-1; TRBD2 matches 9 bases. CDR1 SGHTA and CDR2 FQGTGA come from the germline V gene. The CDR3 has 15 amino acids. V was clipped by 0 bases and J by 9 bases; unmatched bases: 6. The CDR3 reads CASSLTAGGHIEQFF. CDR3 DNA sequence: TGTGCCAGCAGCTTAACGGCGGGAGGGCATATTGAGCAGTTCTTC.

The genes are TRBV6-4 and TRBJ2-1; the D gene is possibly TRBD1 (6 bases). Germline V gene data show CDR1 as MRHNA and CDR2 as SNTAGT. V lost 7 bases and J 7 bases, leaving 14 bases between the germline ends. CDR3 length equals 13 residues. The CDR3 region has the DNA TGTGCCAGCATGGCGCAGGGGACAAATGAGCAGTTCTTC. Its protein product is CASMAQGTNEQFF.

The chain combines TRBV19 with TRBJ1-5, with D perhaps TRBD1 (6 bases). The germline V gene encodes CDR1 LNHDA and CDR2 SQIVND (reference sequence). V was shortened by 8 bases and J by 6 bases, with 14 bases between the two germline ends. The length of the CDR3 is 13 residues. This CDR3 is CASSQRGIQPQHF. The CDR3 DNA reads TGTGCCAGTTCCCAGAGGGGGATTCAGCCCCAGCATTTT.

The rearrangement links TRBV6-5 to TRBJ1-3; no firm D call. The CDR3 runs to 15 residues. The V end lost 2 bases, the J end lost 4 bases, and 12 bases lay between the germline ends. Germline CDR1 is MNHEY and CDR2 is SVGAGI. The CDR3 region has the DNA TGTGCCAGCAGTTACGACCGGCGTCTGGGAAACACCATATATTTT. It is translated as CASSYDRRLGNTIYF.

For the CDR3, the DNA is TGTGCCAGCAGCTTAGCGGGAGGGCCCGGGGAGCTGTTTTTT. Its protein is CASSLAGGPGELFF. The chain is built from TRBV7-2 and TRBJ2-2; 7 bases line up with TRBD2. V gave up 0 bases and J gave up 6 bases; unmatched junction bases: 1. Germline V CDR1 and CDR2: SGHTA, FQGNSA. CDR3 size: 14 residues.

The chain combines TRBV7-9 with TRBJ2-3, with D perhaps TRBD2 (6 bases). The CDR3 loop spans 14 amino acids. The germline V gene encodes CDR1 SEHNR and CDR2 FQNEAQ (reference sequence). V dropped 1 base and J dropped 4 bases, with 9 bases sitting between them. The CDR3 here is CASSLGGEADTQYF. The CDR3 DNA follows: TGTGCCAGCAGCTTAGGGGGGGAGGCAGATACGCAGTATTTT. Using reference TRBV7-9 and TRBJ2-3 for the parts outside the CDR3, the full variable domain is DTGVSQNPRHKITKRGQNVTFRCDPISEHNRLYWYRQTLGQGPEFLTYFQNEAQLEKSRLLSDRFSAERPKGSFSTLEIQRTEQGDSAMYLCASSLGGEADTQYFGPGTRLTVL.

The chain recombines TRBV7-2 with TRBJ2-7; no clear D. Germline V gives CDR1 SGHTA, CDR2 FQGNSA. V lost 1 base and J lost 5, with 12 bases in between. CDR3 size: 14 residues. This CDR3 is CASSLVPVLHEQYF. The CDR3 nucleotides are TGTGCCAGCAGCTTAGTCCCAGTACTCCACGAGCAGTACTTC.

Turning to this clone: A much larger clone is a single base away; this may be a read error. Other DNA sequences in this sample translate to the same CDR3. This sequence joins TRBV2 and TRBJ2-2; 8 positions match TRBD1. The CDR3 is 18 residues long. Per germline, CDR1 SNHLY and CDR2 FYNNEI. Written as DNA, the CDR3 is TGTGCCAGCAGCGAAGCAGCTAGGACAGGGACCAACACCGGGGAGCTGTTTTTT. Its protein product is CASSEAARTGTNTGELFF.

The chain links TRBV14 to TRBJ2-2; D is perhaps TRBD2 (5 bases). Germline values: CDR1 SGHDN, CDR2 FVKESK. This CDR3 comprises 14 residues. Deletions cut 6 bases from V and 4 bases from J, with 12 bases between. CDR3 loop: CASRRSELTGELFF. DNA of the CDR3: TGTGCCAGCAGACGTAGCGAGCTCACCGGGGAGCTGTTTTTT.

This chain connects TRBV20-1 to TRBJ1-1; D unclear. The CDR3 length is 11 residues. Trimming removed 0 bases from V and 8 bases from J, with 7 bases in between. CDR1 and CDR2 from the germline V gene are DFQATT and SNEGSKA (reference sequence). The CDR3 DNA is TGCAGTGCTAGAGATATACAGGAAGCTTTCTTT. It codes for CSARDIQEAFF.

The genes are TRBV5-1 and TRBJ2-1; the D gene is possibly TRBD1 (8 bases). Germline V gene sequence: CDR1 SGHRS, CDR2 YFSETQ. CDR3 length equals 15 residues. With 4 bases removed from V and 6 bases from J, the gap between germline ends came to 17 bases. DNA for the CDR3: TGCGCCAGCAGCGGAGGACAGGGAGGGTTCAATGAGCAGTTCTTC. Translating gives CASSGGQGGFNEQFF.

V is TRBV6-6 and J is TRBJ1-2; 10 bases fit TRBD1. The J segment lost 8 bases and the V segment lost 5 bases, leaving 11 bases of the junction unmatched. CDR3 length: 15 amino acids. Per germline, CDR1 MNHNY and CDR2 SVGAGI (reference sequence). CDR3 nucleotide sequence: TGTGCCAGCAGTCCCCCCCGGGACAGGGGCGAAGGCTACACCTTC. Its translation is CASSPPRDRGEGYTF.

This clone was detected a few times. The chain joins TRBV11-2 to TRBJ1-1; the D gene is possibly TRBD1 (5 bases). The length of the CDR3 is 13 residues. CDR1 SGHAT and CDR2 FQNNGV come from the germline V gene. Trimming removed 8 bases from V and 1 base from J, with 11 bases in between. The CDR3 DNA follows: TGTGCCAGCGGCCCAGGGTGGAACACTGAAGCTTTCTTT. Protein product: CASGPGWNTEAFF.

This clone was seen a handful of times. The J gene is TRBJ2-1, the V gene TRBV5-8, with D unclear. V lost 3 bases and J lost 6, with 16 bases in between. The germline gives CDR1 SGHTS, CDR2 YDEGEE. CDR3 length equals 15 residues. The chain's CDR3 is CASSSGRILINEQFF. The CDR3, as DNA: TGTGCCAGCAGCTCCGGACGGATCCTGATCAATGAGCAGTTCTTC.

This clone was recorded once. CDR3 amino acids: CASSLGTGGGSDTQYF. The DNA of the CDR3 is TGCGCCAGCAGCTTGGGTACAGGGGGCGGTTCGGATACGCAGTATTTT. The rearrangement joins TRBV5-1 to TRBJ2-3; TRBD1 matches at 9 bases. The CDR3 totals 16 residues. Unmatched junction bases numbered 8, after V lost 0 bases and J lost 6 bases. Germline values: CDR1 SGHRS, CDR2 YFSETQ.